This T cell receptor (beta chain) is from a study of CD8 T cells in Susac syndrome. Germline loops: CDR1 SGDLS, CDR2 YYNGEE. Trimming cost V 0 bases and J 4 bases, with 7 bases left between them. This CDR3 has 13 amino acids. Random-hexamer reverse transcription was applied to about 0.5 to 1 ug RNA. TCRdb processed the immunoSEQ multiplex PCR reads anew with MiXCR; each CDR3 protein has one entry. The data hold 84,000 or so distinct CDR3 sequences, with about 95% observed a single time. Patients having Susac syndrome satisfied recently defined diagnostic criteria for definite or probable disease. V usage is TRBV9 and J usage is TRBJ1-2, with D tentatively TRBD1 (5 bases). The sequenced sample was CD8+ T cells from PBMCs. The TCR originated in a human donor with Susac syndrome. The CDR3 protein is CASSVEGFYGYTF. The CDR3 DNA reads as TGTGCCAGCAGCGTAGAGGGGTTCTATGGCTACACCTTC.